The source of this T cell receptor beta chain is a study of blood T cell repertoires in COVID-19. For the study at large: COVID-19 samples collected from the United States, Italy and Spain covered acute and convalescent phases.

In the source study's methods: Estimates of nucleated cell counts were drawn from the amplification of reference gene primers. Only in-frame clones appear in the TCRdb table, and some are missing; sequencing was by immunoSEQ multiplex PCR. D and trimming were read from the DNA, whereas the V and J calls and clone size are those reported in that table. The table includes approximately 10,000 clones, about 89% detected once. Germline CDR1 reads SGHDT; CDR2 reads YYEEEE. Unmatched junction bases numbered 6, after V lost 3 bases and J lost 1 base. The CDR3 totals 15 residues. Material: peripheral blood. The clonotype originates from a woman aged 55-75 years with active COVID-19. V usage is TRBV5-6 and J usage is TRBJ2-7; 8 nucleotides line up with TRBD1. The CDR3 region is CASSWTGTGSYEQYF. The CDR3, as DNA: TGTGCCAGCAGCTGGACCGGGACAGGTTCCTACGAGCAGTACTTC. The variable domain in full, with the rest retrieved from reference TRBV5-6 and TRBJ2-7, is DAGVTQSPTHLIKTRGQQVTLRCSPKSGHDTVSWYQQALGQGPQFIFQYYEEEERQRGNFPDRFSGHQFPNYSSELNVNALLLGDSALYLCASSWTGTGSYEQYFGPGTRLTVT.